This TCR beta chain was recorded in a study of blood T cell repertoires in COVID-19. Study information: The analysed material was cDNA or gDNA that came from T cells, B-cell-depleted T cells, or PBMCs.

In the original analysis: From reference gene primer amplification, estimates of nucleated cell counts were derived. Sequencing used immunoSEQ multiplex PCR; TCRdb keeps in-frame clones, though not all of them. The D gene and trimming were derived from the DNA, and the V and J assignments and clone size from that table. The data contain around 300,000 clones, roughly 87% of them singletons. This CDR3 region has 19 residues. Germline CDR1 is SGHVS and CDR2 is FNYEAQ. Trimming took 1 base from V and 4 from J; bases not matched to a gene: 13. The TCR comes from a young man with active or convalescent COVID-19. The sample was peripheral blood. This chain connects TRBV7-6 to TRBJ2-1, with 10 bases fitting TRBD2. The CDR3 region has the DNA TGTGCCAGCAGCTTAGGTCGCCCTAGCGGGAGTACGGATTACAATGAGCAGTTCTTC. This sequence encodes CASSLGRPSGSTDYNEQFF.